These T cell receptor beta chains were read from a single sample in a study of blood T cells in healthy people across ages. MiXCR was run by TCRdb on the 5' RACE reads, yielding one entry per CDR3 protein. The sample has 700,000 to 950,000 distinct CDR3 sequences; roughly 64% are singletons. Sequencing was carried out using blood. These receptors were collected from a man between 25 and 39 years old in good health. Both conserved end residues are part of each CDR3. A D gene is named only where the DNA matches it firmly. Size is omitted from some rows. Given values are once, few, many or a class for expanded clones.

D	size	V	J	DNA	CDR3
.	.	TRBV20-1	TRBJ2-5	TGCAGTGCCCCTGGGGGCGGGGGAGTTGAGACCCAGTACTTC	CSAPGGGGVETQYF
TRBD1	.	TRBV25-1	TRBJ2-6	TGTGCCAGCAGTCCCGGGACAGGGACTGGGGCCAACGTCCTGACTTTC	CASSPGTGTGANVLTF
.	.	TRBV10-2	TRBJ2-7	TGCGCCAGCAGTGAGTCGAGGGGGGTTGAGCAGTACTTC	CASSESRGVEQYF
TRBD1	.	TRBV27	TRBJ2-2	TGTGCCAGCAGTATCCCGGGACAGGGGGCCGGGGAGCTGTTTTTT	CASSIPGQGAGELFF
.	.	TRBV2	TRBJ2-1	TGTGCCAGCAAAAGTAACCGGTATGAGCAGTTCTTC	CASKSNRYEQFF
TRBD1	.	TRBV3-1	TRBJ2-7	TGTGCCAGCAGCCCGCTCGGGACAGTTGCCTACGAGCAGTACTTC	CASSPLGTVAYEQYF
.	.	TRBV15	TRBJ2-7	TGTGCCACCAGCAGAGATCGATGGTCCGAGCAGTACTTC	CATSRDRWSEQYF
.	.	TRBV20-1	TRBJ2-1	TGCAGTGCTAGAGATTTTCAAGAAGATGGGGGTGAGCAGTTCTTC	CSARDFQEDGGEQFF
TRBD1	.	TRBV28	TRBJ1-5	TGTGCCAGCAGCCAAGCAGGGGGCAGTACTGGGCAGCCCCAGCATTTT	CASSQAGGSTGQPQHF
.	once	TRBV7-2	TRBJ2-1	TGTGCCAGCAGACAGTCCCATGAGCAGTTCTTC	CASRQSHEQFF
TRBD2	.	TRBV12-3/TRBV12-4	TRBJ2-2	TGCGCCAGCAGTTTAATCCTCGGGGGGATGAACACCGGGGAGCTGTTTTTT	CASSLILGGMNTGELFF
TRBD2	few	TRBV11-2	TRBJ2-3	TGTGCCAGCAGCTTATACGGGACTAGCGGGGAAGATACGCAGTATTTT	CASSLYGTSGEDTQYF
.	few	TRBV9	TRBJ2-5	TGTGCCAGCAGCGTTGGGGGTGTGGGGCAAGAGACCCAGTACTTC	CASSVGGVGQETQYF
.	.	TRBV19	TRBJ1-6	TGTGCCAGTAGTATGAATTCCCAGGGTGGCTCACCCCTCCACTTT	CASSMNSQGGSPLHF
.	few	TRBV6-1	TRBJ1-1	TGTGCCAGCATTAAGACGGGGAACACTGAAGCTTTCTTT	CASIKTGNTEAFF
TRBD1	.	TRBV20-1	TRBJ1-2	TGCAGTGCTAGAATCCCAGGGGGCAGTGGCTACACCTTC	CSARIPGGSGYTF
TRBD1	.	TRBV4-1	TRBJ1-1	TGCGCCAGCAGCCTTCGACAGGGGGCATATGAAGCTTTCTTT	CASSLRQGAYEAFF
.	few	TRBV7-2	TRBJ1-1	TGTGCCAGCAGCTTATCGGTGTCGCAGCGACGGGGAGCTTTCTTT	CASSLSVSQRRGAFF
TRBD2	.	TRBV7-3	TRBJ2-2	TGTGCCAGCAGCTTCGACAGCGGGAGTTCCGGGGAGCTGTTTTTT	CASSFDSGSSGELFF
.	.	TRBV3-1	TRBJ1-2	TGTGCCAGCAGCCACAAGATGACCAGGGACTATGGCTACACCTTC	CASSHKMTRDYGYTF
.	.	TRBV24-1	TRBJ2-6	TGTACCACCAGTGGTCCTAGCGTATCTGGGGCCAACGTCCTGACTTTC	CTTSGPSVSGANVLTF
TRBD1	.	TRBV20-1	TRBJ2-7	TGCAGTGCCAACAGGGGTTCCACCTACGAGCAGTACTTC	CSANRGSTYEQYF
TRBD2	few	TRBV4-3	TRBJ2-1	TGCGCCAGCAGCCTACTAGCGGTCTCCTACAATGAGCAGTTCTTC	CASSLLAVSYNEQFF
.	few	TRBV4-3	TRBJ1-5	TGCGCCAGCAGCCAAGGAGAAAATCAGCCCCAGCATTTT	CASSQGENQPQHF
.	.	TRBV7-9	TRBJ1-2	TGTTCCAGCAGCAATCCCGACGGACCAGCCACCTTC	CSSSNPDGPATF
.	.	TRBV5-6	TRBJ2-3	TGTGCCAGCAGCTTGACCTCTAAAGATACGCAGTATTTT	CASSLTSKDTQYF
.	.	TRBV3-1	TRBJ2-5	TGTGCCAGCAGCCGAAAAGACTTACAGGGATGGGAGACCCAGTACTTC	CASSRKDLQGWETQYF
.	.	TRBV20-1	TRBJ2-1	TGCAGTGCTGCCCCGGGACAGGGGGCTACACCGACTAGCGGGAGCTCCTACAATGAGCAGTTCTTC	CSAAPGQGATPTSGSSYNEQFF
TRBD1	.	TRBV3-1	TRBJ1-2	TGTGCCAGCAGCCAAGATCTCGGGACAGCGAGACTATATGGCTACACCTTC	CASSQDLGTARLYGYTF
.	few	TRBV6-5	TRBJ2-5	TGTGCCAGCAGTTATTTGGCGGGGCAAGTCCAGTACTTC	CASSYLAGQVQYF
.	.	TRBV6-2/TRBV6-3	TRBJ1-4	TGTGCCAGCAGGCGGGCTGAGTCAAGAAATGAAAAACTGTTTTTT	CASRRAESRNEKLFF
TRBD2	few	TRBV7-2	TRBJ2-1	TGTGCCAGCAGCTCCGCCGGGACTAGCGGGACAAATGAGCAGTTCTTC	CASSSAGTSGTNEQFF